The TCR beta chain described here comes from a study of neurological immune-mediated disorders. Notes on the study in general: TCR-beta repertoires seemed private in all groups, with no expanded CDR3 amino acid sequences shared. Whereas HTLV-1-associated myelopathy showed the most TCR clonal expansion, multiple sclerosis showed the least, with levels below those of healthy controls.

This clonotype was detected many times. Its antigen is unidentified. Germline CDR1 reads SGHRS; CDR2 reads YFSETQ. CDR3 length: 13 amino acids. Trimming removed 0 bases from V and 0 bases from J, with 3 bases in between. With 10-nucleotide random UMIs included, cDNA was synthesized by 5'RACE. MiXCR, applied by TCRdb to the 5' RACE reads, yields one record per CDR3 protein. Of tens of thousands of distinct CDR3 sequences listed, about a tenth are singletons. V gene TRBV5-1 combines with J gene TRBJ1-2, with D uncertain. The TCR originated in a woman in her thirties with HTLV-1-associated myelopathy (HAM/TSP). Sequencing was carried out using PBMCs. CDR3 nucleotides: TGCGCCAGCAGCTTGGTCTCTAACTATGGCTACACCTTC. Residues: CASSLVSNYGYTF.